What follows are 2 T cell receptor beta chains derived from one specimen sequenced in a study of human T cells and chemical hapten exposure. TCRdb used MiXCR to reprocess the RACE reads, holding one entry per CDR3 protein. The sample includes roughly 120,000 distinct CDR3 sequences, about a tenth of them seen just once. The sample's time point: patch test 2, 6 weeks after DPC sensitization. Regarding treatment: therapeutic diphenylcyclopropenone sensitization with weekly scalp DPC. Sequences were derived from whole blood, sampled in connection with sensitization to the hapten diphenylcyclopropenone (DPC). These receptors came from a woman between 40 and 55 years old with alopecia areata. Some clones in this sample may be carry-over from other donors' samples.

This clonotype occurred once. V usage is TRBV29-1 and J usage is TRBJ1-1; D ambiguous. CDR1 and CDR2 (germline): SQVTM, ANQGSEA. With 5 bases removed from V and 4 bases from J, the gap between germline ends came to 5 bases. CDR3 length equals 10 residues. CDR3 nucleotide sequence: TGCAGCGTTACCGTCACTGAAGCTTTCTTT. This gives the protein CSVTVTEAFF.

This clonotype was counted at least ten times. The CDR3 coding sequence is TGCGCCAGCAGCCAAGAGACAGGGGGCACTTCACCCCTCCACTTT. This codes for CASSQETGGTSPLHF. The chain couples TRBV4-3 to TRBJ1-6; 10 bases are a match to TRBD1. V shed 0 bases, J shed 9 bases, and the junction held 2 bases outside the gene matches. This CDR3 contains 15 residues. Germline V lookup: CDR1 LGHNA, CDR2 YSLEER.